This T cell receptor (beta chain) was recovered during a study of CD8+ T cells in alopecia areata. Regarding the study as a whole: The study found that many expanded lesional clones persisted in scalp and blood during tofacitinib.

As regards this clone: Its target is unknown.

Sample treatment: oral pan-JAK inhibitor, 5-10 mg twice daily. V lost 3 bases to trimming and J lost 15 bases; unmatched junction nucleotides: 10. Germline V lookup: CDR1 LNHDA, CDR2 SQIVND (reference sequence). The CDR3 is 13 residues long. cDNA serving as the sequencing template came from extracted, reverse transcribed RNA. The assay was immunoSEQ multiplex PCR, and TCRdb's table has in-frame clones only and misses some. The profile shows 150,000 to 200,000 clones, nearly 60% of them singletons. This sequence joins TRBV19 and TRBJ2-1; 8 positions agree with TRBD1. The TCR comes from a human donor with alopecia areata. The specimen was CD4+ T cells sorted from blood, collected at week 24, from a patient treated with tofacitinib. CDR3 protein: CASSIAEDRVPFF. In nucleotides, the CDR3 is TGTGCCAGTAGTATTGCTGAGGACAGGGTTCCGTTCTTC. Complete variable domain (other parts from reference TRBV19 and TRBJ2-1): DGGITQSPKYLFRKEGQNVTLSCEQNLNHDAMYWYRQDPGQGLRLIYYSQIVNDFQKGDIAEGYSVSREKKESFPLTVTSAQKNPTAFYLCASSIAEDRVPFFGPGTRLTVL.